This T cell receptor beta chain was documented in a study of CD8+ T cells in alopecia areata. V shed 4 bases, J shed 3 bases, and the junction held 8 bases outside the gene matches. CDR3 size: 15 residues. Per germline, CDR1 SGHAT and CDR2 FQNNGV. Sorted populations comprised CD4+ and CD8+ T cells obtained from PBMCs. With regard to this clone: Its target is not known.

Points from the study as a whole: Relative to normal scalp, lesional scalp, especially alopecia totalis/universalis, showed higher clonality. Possibly because of HLA-related factors, TCR sharing was less clear across patients than in mice. Scalp repertoires also include resident alphabeta T cells from normal skin.

The sequencing template was cDNA reverse transcribed from extracted RNA. Only in-frame clones appear in the TCRdb table, and some are missing; sequencing was by immunoSEQ multiplex PCR. In the table there are roughly 100,000 clones, roughly half of which are singletons. This rearrangement joins TRBV11-2 to TRBJ1-2; 7 nucleotides align to TRBD1. The TCR originated in a human donor in good health. Sequencing was carried out using CD4+ T cells sorted from blood. In DNA form, the CDR3 reads TGTGCCAGCAGCTCCTTGGGGACAGATCACTATGGCTACACCTTC. Translation: CASSSLGTDHYGYTF.